This TCR beta chain appears in the sequencing data of a study of blood T cell repertoires in COVID-19. Overall study context: Acute-phase and convalescent COVID-19 samples originated in the United States, Italy and Spain.

Original processing methods: The authors estimated nucleated cell counts from reference gene primer amplification. Repertoires were generated with immunoSEQ multiplex PCR, while TCRdb's copy carries only in-frame clones and drops some. That table is the source of V, J and clone size, and D and trimming were worked out from the DNA. Among 150,000 to 200,000 clones listed, approximately 90% were seen once. Per germline, CDR1 LGHDT and CDR2 YNNKEL (reference sequence). Deletions cut 3 bases from V and 4 bases from J, with 13 bases between. The CDR3 is 15 residues long. The sample comprised peripheral blood. This chain uses TRBV3-1 (or the pseudogene TRBV3-2) with TRBJ1-3; D call uncertain. The sequence was collected from a woman in her twenties or thirties with acute or convalescent COVID-19. Written as DNA, the CDR3 is TGTGCCAGCAGCCAGGCATATTCGAGGGGAAACACCATATATTTT. The encoded protein is CASSQAYSRGNTIYF.